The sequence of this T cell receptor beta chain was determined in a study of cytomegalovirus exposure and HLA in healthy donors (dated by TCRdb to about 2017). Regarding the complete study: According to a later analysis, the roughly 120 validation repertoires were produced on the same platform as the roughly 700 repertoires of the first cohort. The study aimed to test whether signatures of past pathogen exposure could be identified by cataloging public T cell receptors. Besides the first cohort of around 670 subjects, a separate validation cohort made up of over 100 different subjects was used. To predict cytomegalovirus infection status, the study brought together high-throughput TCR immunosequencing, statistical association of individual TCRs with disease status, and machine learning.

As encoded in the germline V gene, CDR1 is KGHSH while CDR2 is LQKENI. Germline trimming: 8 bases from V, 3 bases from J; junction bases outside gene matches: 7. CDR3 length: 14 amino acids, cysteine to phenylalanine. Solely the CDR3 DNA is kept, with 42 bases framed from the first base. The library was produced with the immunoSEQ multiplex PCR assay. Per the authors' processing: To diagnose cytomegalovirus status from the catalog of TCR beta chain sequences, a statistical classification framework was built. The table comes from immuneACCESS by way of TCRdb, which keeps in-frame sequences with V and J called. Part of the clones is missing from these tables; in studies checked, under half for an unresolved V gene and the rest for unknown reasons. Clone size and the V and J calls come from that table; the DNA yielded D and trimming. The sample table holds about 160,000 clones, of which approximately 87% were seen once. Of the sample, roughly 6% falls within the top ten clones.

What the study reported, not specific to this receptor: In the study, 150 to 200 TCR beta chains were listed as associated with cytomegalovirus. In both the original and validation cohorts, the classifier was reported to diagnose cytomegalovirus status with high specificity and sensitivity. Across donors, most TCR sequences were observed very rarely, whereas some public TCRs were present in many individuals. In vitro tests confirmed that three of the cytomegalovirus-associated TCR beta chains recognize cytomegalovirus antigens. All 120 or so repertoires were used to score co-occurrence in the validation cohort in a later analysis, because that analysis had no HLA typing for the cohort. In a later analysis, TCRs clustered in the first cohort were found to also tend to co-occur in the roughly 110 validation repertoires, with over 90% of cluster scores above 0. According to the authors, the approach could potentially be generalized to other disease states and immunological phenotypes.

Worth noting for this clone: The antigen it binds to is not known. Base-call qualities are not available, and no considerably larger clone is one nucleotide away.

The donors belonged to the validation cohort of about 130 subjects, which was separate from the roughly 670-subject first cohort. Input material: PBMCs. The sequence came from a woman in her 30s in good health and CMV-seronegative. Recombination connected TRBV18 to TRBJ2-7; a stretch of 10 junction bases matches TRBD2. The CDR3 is CASISGTSDYEQYF. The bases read TGTGCCAGCATTTCCGGGACTAGCGACTACGAGCAGTACTTC.